This T cell receptor beta chain came from a study of cytotoxic CD8 clonotypes in ibrutinib-treated CLL. Here immunoSEQ multiplex PCR was the method, and the copy in TCRdb shows in-frame clones only, minus some. The table lists tens of thousands of clones, about 70% of them singletons, with roughly 56% in the top ten. The germline V gene encodes CDR1 MNHEY and CDR2 SVGAGI. Trimming took 2 bases from V and 4 from J; bases not matched to a gene: 7. The CDR3 covers 16 residues. J is TRBJ1-4 and V is TRBV6-5; TRBD1 aligns across 7 bases. The sequence came from a human donor with chronic lymphocytic leukemia. This specimen was PBMCs, taken after 24 months of ibrutinib treatment. CDR3 sequence reads: CASSYVPGTVNEKLFF. The CDR3 bases are TGTGCCAGCAGTTACGTCCCCGGGACAGTTAATGAAAAACTGTTTTTT.